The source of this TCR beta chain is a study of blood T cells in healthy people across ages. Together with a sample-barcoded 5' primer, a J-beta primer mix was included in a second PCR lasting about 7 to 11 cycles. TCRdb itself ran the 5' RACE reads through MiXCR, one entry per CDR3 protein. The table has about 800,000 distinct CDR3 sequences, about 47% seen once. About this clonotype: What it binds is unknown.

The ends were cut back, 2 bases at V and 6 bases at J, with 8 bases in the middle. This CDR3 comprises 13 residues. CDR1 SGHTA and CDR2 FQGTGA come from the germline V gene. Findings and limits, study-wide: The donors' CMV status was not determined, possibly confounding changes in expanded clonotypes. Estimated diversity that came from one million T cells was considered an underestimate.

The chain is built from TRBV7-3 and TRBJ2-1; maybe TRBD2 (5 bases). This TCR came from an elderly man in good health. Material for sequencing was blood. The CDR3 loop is CASSLGSLNEQFF. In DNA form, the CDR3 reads TGTGCCAGCAGCTTAGGGAGCCTCAATGAGCAGTTCTTC. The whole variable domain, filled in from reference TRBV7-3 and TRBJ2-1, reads GAGVSQTPSNKVTEKGKYVELRCDPISGHTALYWYRQSLGQGPEFLIYFQGTGAADDSGLPNDRFFAVRPEGSVSTLKIQRTERGDSAVYLCASSLGSLNEQFFGPGTRLTVL.